This T cell receptor (beta chain) was recorded in a study of shared clonotypes between healthy human individuals. Repertoires were generated with immunoSEQ multiplex PCR, while TCRdb's copy carries only in-frame clones and drops some. In the table there are 2 million to 2.5 million clones, approximately 93% of which are singletons. The germline CDR1 and CDR2 sequences are SGHDT and YYEEEE. The CDR3 extends over 16 amino acids. Deletions cut 0 bases from V and 1 base from J, with 13 bases between. This chain connects TRBV5-6 to TRBJ1-1, with D uncertain. This receptor was taken from a young man in good health. Some clones in this sample may be carry-over from other donors' samples. Sequencing was performed on naive CD4+ T cells from PBMCs. Subset: CD45RA+ positively selected. In nucleotides, the CDR3 is TGTGCCAGCAGCTTGGGTGGTGGCACGAGGAACACTGAAGCTTTCTTT. Translating gives CASSLGGGTRNTEAFF.